The clone carrying this T cell receptor (beta chain) has only a few counts. Its antigen is currently unknown. TCRdb fed the 5' RACE reads into MiXCR, producing one record per CDR3 protein. Altogether fewer than 400,000 distinct CDR3 sequences are present, 13% being singletons, with the ten largest covering about 20%. This sample was included in a study of T-cell memory formation after mild COVID-19. Study outcomes and limitations: Of the contracting clones, CD4+ ones lay mainly in CM and EM, and CD8+ ones in EMRA.

The CDR3 length is 13 residues. Germline V CDR1 and CDR2: SGHTA, FQGNSA. The V end was cut by 5 bases, the J end by 7 bases, with 12 bases between. The rearrangement uses TRBV7-2 and TRBJ1-5, with D tentatively TRBD1 (5 bases). The source material was PBMCs or a T cell subset sorted from them (not recorded which). This receptor was taken from a man younger than 35 who had mild COVID-19 (a few samples of this study predate the infection). Cell type and time point are not known. The CDR3 DNA follows: TGTGCCAGCAGCCTTGAGGGGATCCAGCCCCAGCATTTT. This codes for CASSLEGIQPQHF.